This is a list of T cell receptor beta chains from one sample in a study of blood T cells in healthy people across ages. TCRdb ran MiXCR on the 5' RACE reads and lists one entry per CDR3 protein. In the table there are some 790,000 distinct CDR3 sequences, less than 35% of which are singletons. The sequenced sample was blood. The receptors were sampled from an elderly woman in good health. The CDR3 runs from the conserved cysteine through the conserved F or W. A D gene is named only where the DNA matches it firmly. Size is omitted from some rows. Given values are once, few, many or a class for expanded clones.

v_gene: TRBV12-3/TRBV12-4
j_gene: TRBJ1-2
abundance: -
d_gene: -
CDR3nt: TGTGCCAGCAGTCCTGGGGGAAACTTCGGCTATGGCTACACCTTC
CDR3aa: CASSPGGNFGYGYTF

v_gene: TRBV12-3/TRBV12-4
j_gene: TRBJ2-4
abundance: few
d_gene: TRBD1
CDR3nt: TGTGCCAGTCGAAGAGGACAGGGGGAAGAGCAGTACTTC
CDR3aa: CASRRGQGEEQYF

v_gene: TRBV6-6
j_gene: TRBJ1-5
abundance: -
d_gene: -
CDR3nt: TGTGCCACCGAGTCAGATAGCAATCAGCCCCAGCATTTT
CDR3aa: CATESDSNQPQHF

v_gene: TRBV6-6
j_gene: TRBJ1-2
abundance: -
d_gene: -
CDR3nt: TGTGCCAGCAGTTACAGCGGGCGTAACTATGGCTACACCTTC
CDR3aa: CASSYSGRNYGYTF

v_gene: TRBV14
j_gene: TRBJ2-4
abundance: few
d_gene: TRBD1
CDR3nt: TGTGCCAGCAGCCCCCAGGGGGCGCTTGCCAAAAACATTCAGTACTTC
CDR3aa: CASSPQGALAKNIQYF

v_gene: TRBV7-2
j_gene: TRBJ2-6
abundance: many
d_gene: TRBD2
CDR3nt: TGTGCCAGCAGCAGCGGACTAGTTGGGGCCAACGTCCTGACTTTC
CDR3aa: CASSSGLVGANVLTF

v_gene: TRBV27
j_gene: TRBJ2-1
abundance: -
d_gene: TRBD2
CDR3nt: TGTGCCAGCAGTTCCCAGAATTTAGCGGGGTTTTACAATGAGCAGTTCTTC
CDR3aa: CASSSQNLAGFYNEQFF

v_gene: TRBV6-2/TRBV6-3
j_gene: TRBJ2-3
abundance: -
d_gene: TRBD2
CDR3nt: TGTGCCAGCAGCCATAGCGGGGGGGGCTCCCAGTATTTT
CDR3aa: CASSHSGGGSQYF

v_gene: TRBV6-1
j_gene: TRBJ1-5
abundance: many
d_gene: TRBD1
CDR3nt: TGTGCCAGCAGCGAACAGGGGGATCAGCCCCAGCATTTT
CDR3aa: CASSEQGDQPQHF

v_gene: TRBV7-9
j_gene: TRBJ2-2
abundance: few
d_gene: TRBD2
CDR3nt: TGTGCCAGCAGCCCCTTTAGCGGGGGGTACACCGGGGAGCTGTTTTTT
CDR3aa: CASSPFSGGYTGELFF

v_gene: TRBV11-3
j_gene: TRBJ2-1
abundance: -
d_gene: -
CDR3nt: TGTGCCGGCAGCTCTAATTCCAGGGGTTGGACCTACAATGAGCAGTTCTTC
CDR3aa: CAGSSNSRGWTYNEQFF

v_gene: TRBV14
j_gene: TRBJ2-1
abundance: many
d_gene: TRBD2
CDR3nt: TGTGCCAGCAGCCGCGGGACTAGCGGCCTTAATGAGCAGTTCTTC
CDR3aa: CASSRGTSGLNEQFF

v_gene: TRBV6-5
j_gene: TRBJ2-5
abundance: many
d_gene: -
CDR3nt: TGTGCCAGCAGTTACGGGACCCGAAATGAGACCCAGTACTTC
CDR3aa: CASSYGTRNETQYF

v_gene: TRBV18
j_gene: TRBJ2-3
abundance: -
d_gene: -
CDR3nt: TGTGCCAGCACCCGTAGCGGAAGCACAGATACGCAGTATTTT
CDR3aa: CASTRSGSTDTQYF

v_gene: TRBV7-2
j_gene: TRBJ1-1
abundance: few
d_gene: -
CDR3nt: TGTGCCAGCAGCTTAGTGTCCGGAGGAGTAGGCACTGAAGCTTTCTTT
CDR3aa: CASSLVSGGVGTEAFF

v_gene: TRBV2
j_gene: TRBJ2-7
abundance: -
d_gene: TRBD2
CDR3nt: TGTGCCAGCTTCAATAGCGGGACCTACGAGCAGTACTTC
CDR3aa: CASFNSGTYEQYF

v_gene: TRBV7-3
j_gene: TRBJ2-3
abundance: -
d_gene: -
CDR3nt: TGTGCCAGCAGCTGGCGTAGCACAGATACGCAGTATTTT
CDR3aa: CASSWRSTDTQYF

v_gene: TRBV20-1
j_gene: TRBJ2-3
abundance: many
d_gene: -
CDR3nt: TGCAGTGCTAGTGGACGGGTCCCGGATACGCAGTATTTT
CDR3aa: CSASGRVPDTQYF

v_gene: TRBV30
j_gene: TRBJ2-5
abundance: few
d_gene: -
CDR3nt: TGTGCCTGGAGTGTAGGGGGGGGCTCGGAGACCCAGTACTTC
CDR3aa: CAWSVGGGSETQYF

v_gene: TRBV12-3/TRBV12-4
j_gene: TRBJ1-3
abundance: -
d_gene: -
CDR3nt: TGTGCCAGCAGTTTAAGCGTAACTGGAAACACCATATATTTT
CDR3aa: CASSLSVTGNTIYF

v_gene: TRBV7-2
j_gene: TRBJ1-1
abundance: -
d_gene: -
CDR3nt: TGTGCCAGCAGCTCGAGGGTAGGGACTGAAGCTTTCTTT
CDR3aa: CASSSRVGTEAFF

v_gene: TRBV4-2
j_gene: TRBJ1-2
abundance: many
d_gene: -
CDR3nt: TGTGCCAGCAGCCGGGAAGTGGGGGGGCTAAACTATGGCTACACCTTC
CDR3aa: CASSREVGGLNYGYTF

v_gene: TRBV24-1
j_gene: TRBJ2-5
abundance: few
d_gene: TRBD1
CDR3nt: TGTGCCACCAGGGGGGGCCGACAGGGGCGAGGGGAGCAGTACTTC
CDR3aa: CATRGGRQGRGEQYF

v_gene: TRBV11-2
j_gene: TRBJ2-1
abundance: -
d_gene: -
CDR3nt: TGTGCCAGCAGCTTTACCGGAACAGGGAACCAAGAGACCCAGTTCTTC
CDR3aa: CASSFTGTGNQETQFF

v_gene: TRBV24-1
j_gene: TRBJ2-3
abundance: many
d_gene: -
CDR3nt: TGTGCCACCAGTGATTGGCAGAGTCTATCTAGCACAGATACGCAGTATTTT
CDR3aa: CATSDWQSLSSTDTQYF

v_gene: TRBV12-3/TRBV12-4
j_gene: TRBJ1-4
abundance: few
d_gene: TRBD1
CDR3nt: TGTGCCAGCAGTTTGAGGGACAGCCCTGCGGGAAAACTGTTTTTT
CDR3aa: CASSLRDSPAGKLFF

v_gene: TRBV5-1
j_gene: TRBJ1-6
abundance: -
d_gene: -
CDR3nt: TGCGCCAGCAGCTTGAGTACGAGCTCCTATAATTCACCCCTCCACTTT
CDR3aa: CASSLSTSSYNSPLHF

v_gene: TRBV7-2
j_gene: TRBJ2-5
abundance: -
d_gene: -
CDR3nt: TGTGCCAGCAGCCGATCGATCCTTTTGGGGGGTAGGGAGACCCAGTACTTC
CDR3aa: CASSRSILLGGRETQYF

v_gene: TRBV7-8
j_gene: TRBJ2-2
abundance: -
d_gene: TRBD1
CDR3nt: TGTGCCAGCACCCCGGGACAGGCGGGCGGGGAGCTGTTTTTT
CDR3aa: CASTPGQAGGELFF

v_gene: TRBV5-1
j_gene: TRBJ2-7
abundance: -
d_gene: -
CDR3nt: TGCGCCAGCAGCTTGACAGGGTCCGGCGACGAGCAGTACTTC
CDR3aa: CASSLTGSGDEQYF

v_gene: TRBV4-2
j_gene: TRBJ2-5
abundance: many
d_gene: -
CDR3nt: TGTGCCAGCAGCCAAAGAATCAGCGGGGAGACCCAGTACTTC
CDR3aa: CASSQRISGETQYF

v_gene: TRBV29-1
j_gene: TRBJ2-1
abundance: -
d_gene: TRBD2
CDR3nt: TGCAGCGTGGGGACTAGAGGATTGTATGAGCAGTTCTTC
CDR3aa: CSVGTRGLYEQFF

v_gene: TRBV12-3/TRBV12-4
j_gene: TRBJ2-1
abundance: many
d_gene: -
CDR3nt: TGTGCCAGCAGTCCTGTAGCAGGGAATGAGCAGTTCTTC
CDR3aa: CASSPVAGNEQFF

v_gene: TRBV5-6
j_gene: TRBJ2-4
abundance: -
d_gene: TRBD2
CDR3nt: TGTGCCGGGGAGGGGAATAGGGCCAAAAACATTCAGTACTTC
CDR3aa: CAGEGNRAKNIQYF

v_gene: TRBV5-1
j_gene: TRBJ2-3
abundance: many
d_gene: TRBD1
CDR3nt: TGCGCCAGCAGCCCGGGACAGGGGGCAGCAGATACGCAGTATTTT
CDR3aa: CASSPGQGAADTQYF

v_gene: TRBV5-1
j_gene: TRBJ1-1
abundance: once
d_gene: TRBD1
CDR3nt: TGCGCCAGCAGCTTGGGGGCCTTGGGACAGGGGTACACTGAAGCTTTCTTT
CDR3aa: CASSLGALGQGYTEAFF

v_gene: TRBV12-3/TRBV12-4
j_gene: TRBJ2-7
abundance: -
d_gene: -
CDR3nt: TGTGCCAGCAGCACCTACGGCAGGGGCAGTTACGAGCAGTACTTC
CDR3aa: CASSTYGRGSYEQYF

v_gene: TRBV5-1
j_gene: TRBJ2-3
abundance: many
d_gene: -
CDR3nt: TGTGCCAGCAGCTTGGGGGGGCCCCCAGATACGCAGTATTTT
CDR3aa: CASSLGGPPDTQYF

v_gene: TRBV21-1
j_gene: TRBJ2-5
abundance: -
d_gene: -
CDR3nt: TGTGCCAGCAGATTAGGGTTGGCGGAACCCCTCCGAGAGACCCAGTACTTC
CDR3aa: CASRLGLAEPLRETQYF

v_gene: TRBV7-2
j_gene: TRBJ2-5
abundance: -
d_gene: -
CDR3nt: TGTGCCGGCAGTTTCAGCGCCCAAGAGACCCAGTACTTC
CDR3aa: CAGSFSAQETQYF

v_gene: TRBV9
j_gene: TRBJ2-1
abundance: many
d_gene: TRBD2
CDR3nt: TGTGCCAGCAGCATCCTTCCGGGGGGTTACAATGAGCAGTTCTTC
CDR3aa: CASSILPGGYNEQFF

v_gene: TRBV4-1
j_gene: TRBJ2-6
abundance: many
d_gene: -
CDR3nt: TGCGCCAGCAGCCCCACACGGACGGAACTCTTCTCTGGGGCCAACGTCCTGACTTTC
CDR3aa: CASSPTRTELFSGANVLTF

v_gene: TRBV12-3/TRBV12-4
j_gene: TRBJ1-1
abundance: -
d_gene: TRBD1
CDR3nt: TGTGCCAGCAGTACCAGACAGGGAGTCGCGGCTTTCTTT
CDR3aa: CASSTRQGVAAFF